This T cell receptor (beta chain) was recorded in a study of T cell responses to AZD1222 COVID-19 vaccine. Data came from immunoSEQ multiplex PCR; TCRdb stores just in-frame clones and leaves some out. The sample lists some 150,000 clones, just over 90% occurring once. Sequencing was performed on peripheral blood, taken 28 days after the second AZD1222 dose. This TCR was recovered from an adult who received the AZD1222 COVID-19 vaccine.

Here the CDR3 reads CATSNSGDSPLHF. CDR3 nucleotides: TGTGCCACCAGCAATTCTGGGGATTCACCCCTCCACTTT. The rearrangement uses TRBV15 and TRBJ1-6; no definite D call. This CDR3 spans 13 amino acids. V dropped 4 bases and J dropped 8 bases, with 9 bases sitting between them. Germline lookup yields CDR1 LNHNV and CDR2 YYDKDF (reference sequence).